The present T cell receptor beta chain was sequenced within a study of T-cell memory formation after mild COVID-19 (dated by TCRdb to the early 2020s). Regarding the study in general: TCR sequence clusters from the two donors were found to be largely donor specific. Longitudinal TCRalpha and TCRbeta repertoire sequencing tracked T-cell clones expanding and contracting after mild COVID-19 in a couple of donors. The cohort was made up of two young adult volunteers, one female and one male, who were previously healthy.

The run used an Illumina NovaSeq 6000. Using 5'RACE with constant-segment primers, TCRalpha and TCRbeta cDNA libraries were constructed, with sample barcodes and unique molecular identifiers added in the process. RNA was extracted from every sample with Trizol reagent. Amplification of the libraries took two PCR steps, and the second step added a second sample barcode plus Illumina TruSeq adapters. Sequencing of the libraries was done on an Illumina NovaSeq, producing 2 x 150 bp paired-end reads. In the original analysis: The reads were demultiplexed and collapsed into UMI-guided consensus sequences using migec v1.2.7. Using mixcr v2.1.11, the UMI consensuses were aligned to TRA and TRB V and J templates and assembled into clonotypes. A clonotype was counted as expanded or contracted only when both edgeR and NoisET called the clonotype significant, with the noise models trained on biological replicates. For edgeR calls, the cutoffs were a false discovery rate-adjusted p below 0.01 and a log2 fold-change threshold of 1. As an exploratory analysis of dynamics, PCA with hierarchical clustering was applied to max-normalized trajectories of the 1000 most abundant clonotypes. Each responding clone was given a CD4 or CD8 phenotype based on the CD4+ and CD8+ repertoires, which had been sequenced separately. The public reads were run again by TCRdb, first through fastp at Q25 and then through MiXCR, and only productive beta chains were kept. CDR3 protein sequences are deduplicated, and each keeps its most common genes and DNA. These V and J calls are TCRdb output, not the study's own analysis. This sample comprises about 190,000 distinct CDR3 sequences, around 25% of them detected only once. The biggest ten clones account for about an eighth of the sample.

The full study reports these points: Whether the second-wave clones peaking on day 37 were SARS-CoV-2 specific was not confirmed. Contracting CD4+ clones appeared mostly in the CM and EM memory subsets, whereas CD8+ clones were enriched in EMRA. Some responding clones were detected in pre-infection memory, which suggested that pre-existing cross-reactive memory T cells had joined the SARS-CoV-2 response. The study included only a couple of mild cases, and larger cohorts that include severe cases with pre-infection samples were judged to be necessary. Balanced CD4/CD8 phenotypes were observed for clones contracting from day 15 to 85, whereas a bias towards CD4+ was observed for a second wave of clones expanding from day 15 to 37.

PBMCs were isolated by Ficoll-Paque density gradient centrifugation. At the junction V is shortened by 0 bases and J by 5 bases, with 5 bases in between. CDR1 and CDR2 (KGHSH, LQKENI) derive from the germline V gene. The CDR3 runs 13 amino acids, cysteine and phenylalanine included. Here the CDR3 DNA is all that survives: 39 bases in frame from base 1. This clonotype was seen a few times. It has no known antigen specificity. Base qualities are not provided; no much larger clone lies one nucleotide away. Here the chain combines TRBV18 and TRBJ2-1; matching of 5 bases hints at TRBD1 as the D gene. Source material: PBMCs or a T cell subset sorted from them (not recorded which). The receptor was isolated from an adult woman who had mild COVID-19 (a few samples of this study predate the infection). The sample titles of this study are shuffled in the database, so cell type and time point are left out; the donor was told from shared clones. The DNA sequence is TGTGCCAGCTCACCACCCAGGGACAATGAGCAGTTCTTC. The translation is CASSPPRDNEQFF.